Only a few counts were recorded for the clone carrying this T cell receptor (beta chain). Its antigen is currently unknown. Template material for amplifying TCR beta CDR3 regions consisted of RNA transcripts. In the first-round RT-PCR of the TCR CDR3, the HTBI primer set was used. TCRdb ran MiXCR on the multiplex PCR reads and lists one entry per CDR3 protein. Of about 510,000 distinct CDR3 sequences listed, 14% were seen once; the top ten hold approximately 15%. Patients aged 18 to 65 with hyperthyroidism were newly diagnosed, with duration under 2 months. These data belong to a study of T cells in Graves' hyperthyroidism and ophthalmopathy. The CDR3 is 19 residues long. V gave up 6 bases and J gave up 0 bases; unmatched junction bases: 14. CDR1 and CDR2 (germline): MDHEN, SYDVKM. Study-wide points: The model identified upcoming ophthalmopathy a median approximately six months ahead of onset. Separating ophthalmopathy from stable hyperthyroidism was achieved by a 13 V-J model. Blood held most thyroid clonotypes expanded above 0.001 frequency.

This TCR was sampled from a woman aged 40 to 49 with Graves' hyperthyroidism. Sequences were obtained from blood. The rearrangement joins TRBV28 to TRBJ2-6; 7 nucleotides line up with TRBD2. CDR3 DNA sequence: TGTGCCAGCAGCCCTCGGCTAGGGACTACCCTCTCTGGGGCCAACGTCCTGACTTTC. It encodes CASSPRLGTTLSGANVLTF.